Following are 30 T cell receptor beta chains from one sample sequenced in a study of blood T cell repertoires in COVID-19. Libraries were prepared by immunoSEQ multiplex PCR; TCRdb keeps only in-frame clonotypes and omits some of them. In the table there are just under 50,000 clones, 86% of which are singletons. Specimen: peripheral blood. The source is a human donor in a cohort sampled during active COVID-19.

The chain uses TRBV5-1 and TRBJ2-7, with D perhaps matching TRBD1 (6 bases). This CDR3 has 14 amino acids. The V and J ends lost 6 bases and 3 bases respectively, with 16 bases between them. Germline assignment: CDR1 SGHRS and CDR2 YFSETQ. CDR3 loop: CASTPSGVGYEQYF. The CDR3 coding sequence is TGCGCCAGCACCCCATCAGGGGTCGGCTACGAGCAGTACTTC.

This sequence joins TRBV9 and TRBJ1-1; TRBD1 matches 7 bases. With V trimmed by 2 bases and J by 3 bases, 4 bases remained unmatched. The CDR3 is 14 residues long. Germline V gene lookup returns CDR1 SGDLS and CDR2 YYNGEE. The CDR3 DNA follows: TGTGCCAGCAGCGTTGAAACAGGGGACACTGAAGCTTTCTTT. As protein: CASSVETGDTEAFF. Combining the CDR3 with reference TRBV9 and TRBJ1-1 gives the whole variable domain DSGVTQTPKHLITATGQRVTLRCSPRSGDLSVYWYQQSLDQGLQFLIQYYNGEERAKGNILERFSAQQFPDLHSELNLSSLELGDSALYFCASSVETGDTEAFFGQGTRLTVV.

The chain joins TRBV11-2 to TRBJ1-1; 8 bases are shared with TRBD1. Germline CDR1 is SGHAT and CDR2 is FQNNGV. Trimming took 5 bases from V and 3 from J; bases not matched to a gene: 8. The CDR3 loop spans 15 amino acids. CDR3: CASSIRTGSHTEAFF. In DNA form, the CDR3 reads TGTGCCAGCAGCATACGGACAGGGAGTCACACTGAAGCTTTCTTT.

This clone was picked up a small number of times. The rearrangement uses TRBV18 and TRBJ2-5, with 7 bases aligning to TRBD1. Trimming at V came to 2 bases and at J to 9 bases, leaving 6 bases not matched to a gene. Germline-derived CDR1 and CDR2 are KGHSH and LQKENI. The CDR3 consists of 13 residues. CDR3 sequence reads: CASSPGTEGAQYF. DNA of the CDR3: TGTGCCAGCTCACCAGGGACAGAGGGGGCCCAGTACTTC. The full variable domain, completed using reference TRBV18 and TRBJ2-5, is NAGVMQNPRHLVRRRGQEARLRCSPMKGHSHVYWYRQLPEEGLKFMVYLQKENIIDESGMPKERFSAEFPKEGPSILRIQQVVRGDSAAYFCASSPGTEGAQYFGPGTRLLVL.

The rearrangement links TRBV10-3 to TRBJ2-1; TRBD2 is a possible D gene (5 bases). Germline V CDR1 and CDR2: ENHRY, SYGVKD. The CDR3 sequence is 13 residues long. V was trimmed by 10 bases and J by 0 bases, leaving 10 bases between them. DNA for the CDR3: TGTGCCACCAAGCGGAGCTCCTACAATGAGCAGTTCTTC. Protein sequence: CATKRSSYNEQFF.

The rearrangement links TRBV19 to TRBJ2-3, with a weak D call TRBD2 (6 bases). The CDR3 is made up of 14 amino acids. Per the germline V gene, CDR1 is LNHDA and CDR2 is SQIVND (reference sequence). V was pared by 6 bases and J by 4 bases, with 14 bases between. The CDR3 DNA reads as TGTGCCAGTAGCAGGGCGAGCGGGTCAGATACGCAGTATTTT. It codes for CASSRASGSDTQYF.

The chain has TRBV9 and TRBJ2-7; TRBD1 is a possible D gene (6 bases). The germline gives CDR1 SGDLS, CDR2 YYNGEE. The germline V and J ends were trimmed by 0 bases and 6 bases, with 10 bases remaining between them. This CDR3 spans 13 amino acids. The CDR3 loop is CASSVEQGREQYF. In nucleotides, the CDR3 is TGTGCCAGCAGCGTAGAGCAGGGGCGCGAGCAGTACTTC.

The chain joins TRBV11-3 to TRBJ2-1; 10 bases align to TRBD2. Germline CDR1 is SGHNT and CDR2 is YENEEA. CDR3 length: 14 residues. V dropped 4 bases and J dropped 6; count of bases not matched to a gene: 3. DNA of the CDR3: TGTGCCAGCAGCTCACTAGCGGGAACCAATGAGCAGTTCTTC. It is translated as CASSSLAGTNEQFF.

This clone has just one count. This chain links TRBV27 with TRBJ1-6, with D possibly being TRBD1 (5 bases). Deletions cut 4 bases from V and 9 bases from J, with 7 bases between. CDR1 is MNHEY, CDR2 SMNVEV, per germline (reference sequence). The CDR3 consists of 12 residues. For the CDR3, the DNA is TGTGCCAGCAGTTCCAGGGTTTCACCCCTCCACTTT. Protein product: CASSSRVSPLHF.

The chain links TRBV7-6 to TRBJ1-2, with a possible D match to TRBD1 (6 bases). CDR1 and CDR2 from the germline V gene are SGHVS and FNYEAQ. The length of the CDR3 is 13 residues. Trimming removed 3 bases at V and 4 bases at J, with 9 bases between. The CDR3 loop is CASSFDRIYGYTF. The CDR3 nucleotides read TGTGCCAGCAGCTTTGACAGGATCTATGGCTACACCTTC. The full variable domain, in which reference TRBV7-6 and TRBJ1-2 provide the parts outside the CDR3, is GAGVSQSPRYKVTKRGQDVALRCDPISGHVSLYWYRQALGQGPEFLTYFNYEAQQDKSGLPNDRFSAERPEGSISTLTIQRTEQRDSAMYRCASSFDRIYGYTFGSGTRLTVV.

The chain combines TRBV5-6 with TRBJ1-2, with 7 bases lining up with TRBD1. Trimming removed 2 bases from V and 0 bases from J; junction bases left unmatched: 7. Per the germline V gene, CDR1 is SGHDT and CDR2 is YYEEEE. CDR3 size: 16 residues. In DNA form, the CDR3 reads TGTGCCAGCAGCTTTAGAGACAGGGCGACTAACTATGGCTACACCTTC. Protein sequence: CASSFRDRATNYGYTF.

The chain carries TRBV30 and TRBJ1-2; D call uncertain. V was trimmed by 1 base and J by 0 bases, leaving 9 bases between them. Germline lookup yields CDR1 GTSNPN and CDR2 SVGIG (reference sequence). The CDR3 runs 14 residues. The CDR3 DNA is TGTGCCTGGAGTGAAGTCACTTCTAACTATGGCTACACCTTC. This translates into CAWSEVTSNYGYTF.

V usage is TRBV4-2 and J usage is TRBJ1-2; D is undetermined. V lost 1 base, J lost 5 bases, and 5 bases lay in between. The CDR3 loop spans 12 amino acids. From germline, CDR1 is LGHNA and CDR2 YNFKEQ. The CDR3 bases are TGTGCCAGCAGCCAAGTCGGGTATGGCTACACCTTC. Its translation: CASSQVGYGYTF.

This clone has a handful of counts. The V gene is TRBV29-1, the J gene TRBJ2-5; D not certain. The CDR3 runs 15 residues. Germline V CDR1 and CDR2: SQVTM, ANQGSEA. Trimming cost V 7 bases and J 3 bases, with 21 bases left between them. The CDR3, as DNA: TGCAGCGCGGTGGGCAGACAAAAATTTAAAGAGACCCAGTACTTC. Its translation is CSAVGRQKFKETQYF.

This clone occurred a few times. The J gene is TRBJ2-2, the V gene TRBV11-2; tentative D call: TRBD1 (5 bases). Germline-derived CDR1 and CDR2 are SGHAT and FQNNGV. V lost 5 bases, J lost 2 bases, and 15 bases lay in between. The CDR3 sequence is 16 residues long. CDR3 bases: TGTGCCAGCAGCCCTTCGAGCAGGGCCAACACCGGGGAGCTGTTTTTT. It codes for CASSPSSRANTGELFF.

This chain uses TRBV6-6 with TRBJ2-7; 9 bases are shared with TRBD1. There are 16 residues in the CDR3. The germline V gene has CDR1 MNHNY and CDR2 SVGAGI (reference sequence). Trimming took 5 bases from V and 4 from J; bases not matched to a gene: 12. CDR3 coding DNA: TGTGCCAGCAGTCCATCCACCGGGACAGGGAATTACGAGCAGTACTTC. Translation: CASSPSTGTGNYEQYF.

The rearrangement uses TRBV6-6 and TRBJ1-1, with TRBD1 as a possible D gene (5 bases). The CDR3 contains 15 residues. V lost 7 bases to trimming and J lost 1 base, with 16 bases between them. From germline, CDR1 is MNHNY and CDR2 SVGAGI (reference sequence). CDR3 sequence reads: CASTPRRGWNTEAFF. CDR3 in DNA: TGTGCCAGCACCCCTCGTAGGGGTTGGAACACTGAAGCTTTCTTT.

The rearrangement links TRBV7-9 to TRBJ2-3; weak D call: TRBD2 (6 bases). The CDR3 sequence is 14 residues long. Germline V lookup: CDR1 SEHNR, CDR2 FQNEAQ (reference sequence). Trimming removed 5 bases from V and 3 bases from J, with 12 bases in between. The CDR3: CASSLGSGTDTQYF. In DNA form, the CDR3 reads TGTGCCAGCAGCCTCGGGAGTGGGACAGATACGCAGTATTTT.

The chain uses TRBV14 and TRBJ2-4; 7 bases align to TRBD1. CDR1 and CDR2 (germline): SGHDN, FVKESK. V gave up 4 bases and J gave up 6 bases; unmatched junction bases: 9. CDR3 size: 15 residues. DNA for the CDR3: TGTGCCAGCAGCCCTAGACAGGGTGGGGTAAACATTCAGTACTTC. It encodes CASSPRQGGVNIQYF.

The chain carries TRBV6-4 and TRBJ1-1; 7 bases map to TRBD1. The CDR3 spans 13 residues. V was clipped by 5 bases and J by 5 bases; unmatched bases: 5. Germline lookup yields CDR1 MRHNA and CDR2 SNTAGT. The CDR3 spells CASSSDRETEAFF. The CDR3 DNA is TGTGCCAGCAGTAGTGACAGGGAGACTGAAGCTTTCTTT.

The genes are TRBV5-1 and TRBJ2-5; 7 bases fit TRBD2. The CDR3 sequence is 15 residues long. CDR1 is SGHRS and CDR2 is YFSETQ in the germline V gene. With V trimmed by 1 base and J by 2 bases, 5 bases remained unmatched. CDR3: CASSLQGLPQETQYF. DNA of the CDR3: TGCGCCAGCAGCTTGCAGGGACTACCACAAGAGACCCAGTACTTC.

This clone came up once. The chain joins TRBV6-6 to TRBJ2-1; D uncertain. V lost 4 bases and J lost 8, with 6 bases in between. The V gene's germline CDR1 is MNHNY and CDR2 SVGAGI (reference sequence). The CDR3 loop spans 11 amino acids. CDR3 amino acids: CASSFYYEQFF. CDR3 DNA: TGTGCCAGCAGTTTCTATTATGAGCAGTTCTTC.

This chain connects TRBV19 to TRBJ1-1; no clear D gene. Germline CDR1 LNHDA, CDR2 SQIVND (reference sequence). V was pared by 6 bases and J by 3 bases, with 17 bases between. There are 15 residues in the CDR3. CDR3 in DNA: TGTGCCAGTAGCAACGCCGGGATAGCGGACACTGAAGCTTTCTTT. Residues: CASSNAGIADTEAFF. Complete variable domain (other parts from reference TRBV19 and TRBJ1-1): DGGITQSPKYLFRKEGQNVTLSCEQNLNHDAMYWYRQDPGQGLRLIYYSQIVNDFQKGDIAEGYSVSREKKESFPLTVTSAQKNPTAFYLCASSNAGIADTEAFFGQGTRLTVV.

This sequence joins TRBV6-4 and TRBJ1-1; D perhaps matches TRBD1 (6 bases). This CDR3 has 18 amino acids. Trimming shortened V by 6 bases and J by 3 bases, and 26 bases separated the two germline ends. From germline, CDR1 is MRHNA and CDR2 SNTAGT. CDR3: CASSDRDNPPTRDTEAFF. The DNA of the CDR3 is TGTGCCAGCAGCGACCGGGACAATCCACCCACCAGGGACACTGAAGCTTTCTTT.

This sequence joins TRBV18 and TRBJ1-2, with D tentatively TRBD1 (6 bases). The germline V and J ends were trimmed by 4 bases and 6 bases, with 18 bases remaining between them. Per the germline V gene, CDR1 is KGHSH and CDR2 is LQKENI. This CDR3 comprises 15 residues. The CDR3 sequence: CASSLILTQGDGYTF. The DNA for the CDR3 is TGTGCCAGCTCACTCATCCTGACACAGGGAGATGGCTACACCTTC.

The chain joins TRBV7-2 to TRBJ1-2, with 9 bases that match TRBD1. The CDR3 is 16 residues long. V dropped 5 bases and J dropped 8; count of bases not matched to a gene: 15. Germline V lookup: CDR1 SGHTA, CDR2 FQGNSA. As DNA, the CDR3 is TGTGCCAGCAGCCTCCTTCCCGGACAGGGGACAGGCGGCTACACCTTC. Its translation: CASSLLPGQGTGGYTF.

The V call is TRBV19, the J call TRBJ2-1; 8 bases are a match to TRBD2. Trimming removed 1 base from V and 2 bases from J; junction bases left unmatched: 4. The CDR3 loop spans 16 amino acids. The germline V gene has CDR1 LNHDA and CDR2 SQIVND (reference sequence). CDR3 DNA sequence: TGTGCCAGTAGTATAGGTAGCGGGGTAACCTACAATGAGCAGTTCTTC. Translation: CASSIGSGVTYNEQFF. Filled out from reference TRBV19 and TRBJ2-1, the complete variable domain reads DGGITQSPKYLFRKEGQNVTLSCEQNLNHDAMYWYRQDPGQGLRLIYYSQIVNDFQKGDIAEGYSVSREKKESFPLTVTSAQKNPTAFYLCASSIGSGVTYNEQFFGPGTRLTVL.

The chain carries TRBV29-1 and TRBJ1-4; 7 bases agree with TRBD1. The V gene end was trimmed by 6 bases and the J gene end by 0 bases; junction bases not matched to a gene: 1. This CDR3 contains 13 residues. Germline V CDR1 and CDR2: SQVTM, ANQGSEA. CDR3 coding DNA: TGCAGCGTAGGACAGGCAACTAATGAAAAACTGTTTTTT. Its translation: CSVGQATNEKLFF.

The rearrangement uses TRBV7-9 and TRBJ1-2, with 7 bases fitting TRBD1. Germline CDR1 is SEHNR and CDR2 is FQNEAQ (reference sequence). V was clipped by 5 bases and J by 3 bases; unmatched bases: 3. The CDR3 has 13 residues. For the CDR3, the DNA is TGTGCCAGCAGCGGACAGGTTCACTATGGCTACACCTTC. It codes for CASSGQVHYGYTF.

A note on this clone: The junction departs from the called germline gene at one end, perhaps through a read error. This chain joins TRBV7-7 and TRBJ1-4; a weak D match, TRBD1 (5 bases). The CDR3 spans 16 residues. The germline V gene encodes CDR1 SSHAT and CDR2 FNYEAQ (reference sequence). CDR3 nucleotide sequence: TGTGCTAGCAGCCCTTATACAGGTGCCGAAAATGAAAAACTGTTTTTT. Encoded protein: CASSPYTGAENEKLFF.